One sample yielded the 29 T cell receptor beta chains listed below, sequenced in a study of T-cell reconstitution after alpha-beta-depleted transplantation in children. Researchers prepared the TCRbeta library using unique molecular identifiers, the study reports. Via MiXCR, TCRdb re-called the PCR reads, giving one row per CDR3 protein. This sample yields 440,000 or so distinct CDR3 sequences, of which 43% are seen a single time; approximately 25% belongs to the top ten. Sample: PBMCs, taken before TCRalphabeta/CD19-depleted stem cell transplant. These receptors were collected from a girl aged 2 to 10 with aplastic anemia, due to receive a stem cell transplant.

V is TRBV6-1 and J is TRBJ2-2; TRBD2 aligns across 9 bases. J was trimmed by 1 base and V by 4 bases; bases with no gene match: 4. Germline V CDR1 and CDR2: MNHNS, SASEGT. CDR3 size: 16 residues. Here the CDR3 DNA reads TGTGCCAGCAGTGGTACTAGCGGGCAGAACACCGGGGAGCTGTTTTTT. This codes for CASSGTSGQNTGELFF.

This clonotype has just a few counts. The chain employs TRBV5-1 and TRBJ2-5; a possible D gene is TRBD1 (7 bases). The V gene's germline CDR1 is SGHRS and CDR2 YFSETQ. V was clipped by 0 bases and J by 4 bases, with 16 bases between them. The CDR3 has 16 amino acids. CDR3 sequence (DNA): TGCGCCAGCAGCTTGGACTTTCGACAGGGAGGAGAGACCCAGTACTTC. Its translation is CASSLDFRQGGETQYF.

The chain links TRBV5-1 to TRBJ2-1; weak D call: TRBD2 (5 bases). Germline V gene sequence: CDR1 SGHRS, CDR2 YFSETQ. V was pared by 4 bases and J by 5 bases, with 16 bases between. The CDR3 spans 15 residues. CDR3 bases: TGCGCCAGCAGCCCCCTTGTTATCGGGGACAATGAGCAGTTCTTC. It encodes CASSPLVIGDNEQFF.

The rearrangement links TRBV7-8 to TRBJ1-6, with D tentatively TRBD1 (5 bases). The length of the CDR3 is 16 residues. In germline, CDR1 is SGHVS, CDR2 FQNEAQ. V lost 4 bases and J 7 bases, leaving 17 bases between the germline ends. CDR3 sequence reads: CASSSGEGMRNSPLHF. CDR3 in DNA: TGTGCCAGCAGCTCAGGCGAGGGGATGAGAAATTCACCCCTCCACTTT.

The rearrangement uses TRBV20-1 and TRBJ2-7; the D is unclear. The CDR3 has 13 residues. Germline V CDR1 and CDR2: DFQATT, SNEGSKA (reference sequence). The germline V and J ends were trimmed by 0 bases and 8 bases, with 14 bases remaining between them. This chain's CDR3 is CSARDPGPLKQYF. The CDR3 nucleotides are TGCAGTGCTAGAGACCCTGGGCCCCTAAAGCAGTACTTC.

The rearrangement uses TRBV5-1 and TRBJ1-2; weak D call: TRBD1 (6 bases). The CDR3 is made up of 17 amino acids. Per the germline V gene, CDR1 is SGHRS and CDR2 is YFSETQ. Trimming stripped 2 bases from V and 0 bases from J, with 17 bases between. This CDR3 is CASSFTRLTGSNYGYTF. DNA of the CDR3: TGCGCCAGCAGCTTCACCCGGCTGACAGGCTCTAACTATGGCTACACCTTC.

This rearrangement joins TRBV2 to TRBJ2-1; TRBD2 is a possible D gene (6 bases). The CDR3 contains 13 residues. The germline V and J ends were trimmed by 3 bases and 7 bases, with 10 bases remaining between them. CDR1 is SNHLY, CDR2 FYNNEI, per germline. This CDR3 reads CASSELTRNEQFF. CDR3 bases: TGTGCCAGCAGTGAGTTGACTAGAAATGAGCAGTTCTTC.

There are a few counts of this clonotype. This chain joins TRBV4-2 and TRBJ2-7, with 10 nucleotides matching TRBD2. V trimming: 1 base; J trimming: 6 bases; junction bases outside the gene matches: 6. This CDR3 has 15 amino acids. Germline assignment: CDR1 LGHNA and CDR2 YNFKEQ. CDR3 in amino acids: CASSQVLPSGGEQYF. The CDR3 coding sequence is TGTGCCAGCAGCCAAGTTTTGCCTAGCGGGGGCGAGCAGTACTTC.

The chain is built from TRBV5-1 and TRBJ1-1, with 10 positions matching TRBD1. The CDR3 loop spans 14 amino acids. CDR1 SGHRS and CDR2 YFSETQ come from the germline V gene. Trimming cost V 3 bases and J 6 bases; bases outside gene matches: 5. The CDR3 protein is CASSSGQGVPEAFF. The CDR3 DNA is TGCGCCAGCAGCTCTGGACAGGGGGTCCCTGAAGCTTTCTTT.

Here the CDR3 reads CASTPSWTASYEQYF. As DNA, the CDR3 is TGTGCCAGCACTCCCTCCTGGACAGCGAGCTACGAGCAGTACTTC. The chain combines TRBV6-1 with TRBJ2-7, with D possibly matching TRBD1 (6 bases). V was pared by 7 bases and J by 3 bases, with 19 bases between. CDR3 length: 15 residues. Germline assignment: CDR1 MNHNS and CDR2 SASEGT.

This chain joins TRBV6-6 and TRBJ1-2, with D unresolved. Trimming removed 6 bases from V and 4 bases from J, with 9 bases in between. The CDR3 covers 12 residues. The germline V gene has CDR1 MNHNY and CDR2 SVGAGI (reference sequence). The CDR3 DNA is TGTGCCAGCAGGGCAGAACGCTATGGCTACACCTTC. It codes for CASRAERYGYTF.

This clonotype appeared a few times. The rearrangement joins TRBV12-3 or TRBV12-4 to TRBJ1-2; TRBD1 is a possible D gene (6 bases). This CDR3 is built from 14 residues. Trimming took 8 bases from V and 4 from J, leaving 17 bases between them. CDR3 amino acids: CASGILQGFYGYTF. Written as DNA, the CDR3 is TGTGCCAGCGGAATCTTACAGGGTTTCTATGGCTACACCTTC.

CDR3 sequence: CASSSTRGSYGYTF. The CDR3 DNA sequence: TGCGCCAGCAGCTCCACCAGGGGATCCTATGGCTACACCTTC. The chain is built from TRBV5-1 and TRBJ1-2; D is possibly TRBD1 (6 bases). The CDR3 has 14 residues. Germline V gives CDR1 SGHRS, CDR2 YFSETQ. Trimming shortened V by 3 bases and J by 4 bases, and 13 bases separated the two germline ends.

This clonotype was counted many times. The chain has TRBV28 and TRBJ1-5, with a tentative D call TRBD1 (5 bases). The CDR3 totals 13 residues. Germline V lookup: CDR1 MDHEN, CDR2 SYDVKM. V was pared by 5 bases and J by 4 bases, with 9 bases between. The CDR3 loop reads CASSETVNQPQHF. Written as DNA, the CDR3 is TGTGCCAGCAGTGAGACAGTGAATCAGCCCCAGCATTTT.

This clonotype has a count of ten or more. The V and J genes are TRBV6-1 and TRBJ2-3; a weak D match, TRBD1 (6 bases). Germline CDR1 and CDR2: MNHNS and SASEGT. Trimming pared 7 bases from V and 4 bases from J, leaving 12 bases between. The CDR3 has 13 residues. The DNA for the CDR3 is TGTGCCAGCACAGGGGTCGGCCCAGATACGCAGTATTTT. This translates into CASTGVGPDTQYF.

This clonotype was counted a few times. V usage is TRBV27 and J usage is TRBJ2-3, with D tentatively TRBD2 (6 bases). The V and J ends lost 0 bases and 6 bases respectively, with 10 bases between them. CDR1 and CDR2 (germline): MNHEY, SMNVEV (reference sequence). The CDR3 runs 14 residues. The CDR3 sequence is CASSLSRRADTQYF. CDR3 nucleotide sequence: TGTGCCAGCAGTTTATCGAGGAGGGCGGATACGCAGTATTTT.

This clonotype has at least ten counts. The V and J genes are TRBV19 and TRBJ1-1; TRBD1 is a possible D gene (6 bases). V lost 7 bases and J lost 0, with 15 bases in between. In germline, CDR1 is LNHDA, CDR2 SQIVND (reference sequence). CDR3 length: 15 residues. This chain's CDR3 is CASKGGKLLNTEAFF. CDR3 DNA sequence: TGTGCCAGTAAGGGGGGGAAGCTACTGAACACTGAAGCTTTCTTT.

This chain connects TRBV9 to TRBJ1-2; D is undetermined. The CDR3 runs to 13 residues. CDR1 is SGDLS, CDR2 YYNGEE, per germline. With 0 bases removed from V and 0 bases from J, the gap between germline ends came to 3 bases. The CDR3 region is CASSVVSNYGYTF. The CDR3 DNA is TGTGCCAGCAGCGTAGTTTCTAACTATGGCTACACCTTC.

The chain employs TRBV18 and TRBJ2-7; D gene unclear. Germline lookup yields CDR1 KGHSH and CDR2 LQKENI. Deletions cut 1 base from V and 0 bases from J, with 16 bases between. The CDR3 is 17 amino acids. The CDR3 region is CASSPRLGKALSYEQYF. The CDR3 nucleotides read TGTGCCAGCTCACCACGGTTAGGAAAGGCCCTCTCCTACGAGCAGTACTTC.

V and J are TRBV20-1 and TRBJ2-1; TRBD2 aligns across 9 bases. Trimming cost V 4 bases and J 2 bases; bases outside gene matches: 3. The CDR3 contains 14 residues. Per the germline V gene, CDR1 is DFQATT and CDR2 is SNEGSKA (reference sequence). CDR3 sequence: CSATTSGPYNEQFF. Here the CDR3 DNA reads TGCAGTGCTACGACTAGCGGACCCTACAATGAGCAGTTCTTC.

This clonotype has only a few counts. The rearrangement joins TRBV11-2 to TRBJ2-1, with 10 bases identical to TRBD2. Looked up from germline, CDR1 is SGHAT and CDR2 is FQNNGV. J was trimmed by 6 bases and V by 0 bases; bases with no gene match: 5. This CDR3 spans 16 amino acids. The CDR3 protein is CASSLEASGRFNEQFF. CDR3 DNA sequence: TGTGCCAGCAGCTTAGAGGCTAGCGGGAGATTCAATGAGCAGTTCTTC.

In this sample, this clonotype turned up many times. V and J are TRBV3-1 and TRBJ1-4; D gene unclear. The V gene lost 6 bases and the J gene lost 8 bases, with 13 bases spanning the gap. CDR3 length: 13 residues. Germline values: CDR1 LGHDT, CDR2 YNNKEL (reference sequence). Here the CDR3 reads CASRSDGMEKLFF. Here the CDR3 DNA reads TGTGCCAGCAGATCTGACGGAATGGAAAAACTGTTTTTT.

The chain uses TRBV5-1 and TRBJ1-2, with D unresolved. Germline V gene lookup returns CDR1 SGHRS and CDR2 YFSETQ. The CDR3 is made up of 13 amino acids. Trimming took 0 bases from V and 4 from J, leaving 7 bases between them. The CDR3 DNA reads TGCGCCAGCAGCTTGGAGGCCCGCTATGGCTACACCTTC. Residues: CASSLEARYGYTF.

The gene calls are TRBV20-1 and TRBJ2-3, with 7 bases aligning to TRBD2. V was pared by 6 bases and J by 6 bases, with 12 bases of the junction left unmatched. Germline V gene sequence: CDR1 DFQATT, CDR2 SNEGSKA (reference sequence). This CDR3 spans 14 amino acids. The CDR3 DNA reads TGCAGTGCAGGCGGGGGAGTGGGAGGGGATACGCAGTATTTT. Translating it yields CSAGGGVGGDTQYF.

This clonotype was detected a few times. The chain is built from TRBV6-5 and TRBJ2-7, with 10 bases that match TRBD2. The CDR3 contains 16 residues. V lost 2 bases, J lost 3 bases, and 7 bases stayed unmatched. Germline loops: CDR1 MNHEY, CDR2 SVGAGI. Here the CDR3 DNA reads TGTGCCAGCAGTTACCCCACAGCGGGAGGGGGCTACGAGCAGTACTTC. The encoded protein is CASSYPTAGGGYEQYF.

V gene TRBV12-3 or TRBV12-4 combines with J gene TRBJ2-7; 12 nucleotides agree with TRBD1. Trimming took 5 bases from V and 5 from J; bases not matched to a gene: 7. The CDR3 covers 15 residues. CDR3 sequence (DNA): TGTGCCAGCAGTCCGGGACAGGGGGCAAATGACGAGCAGTACTTC. Its protein product is CASSPGQGANDEQYF.

The chain employs TRBV20-1 and TRBJ2-5; D is perhaps TRBD2 (7 bases). With 3 bases removed from V and 4 bases from J, the gap between germline ends came to 12 bases. Germline loops: CDR1 DFQATT, CDR2 SNEGSKA (reference sequence). CDR3 length: 13 amino acids. For the CDR3, the DNA is TGCAGTGCTAGCCCCGGGGGGCGAGAGACCCAGTACTTC. Translated: CSASPGGRETQYF.

The V and J genes are TRBV4-1 and TRBJ1-1; D remains unclear. This CDR3 spans 17 amino acids. Germline V gene data show CDR1 as MGHRA and CDR2 as YSYEKL. The germline V and J ends were trimmed by 1 base and 1 base, with 16 bases remaining between them. In DNA, the CDR3 is TGCGCCAGCAGCCAAGGCCCTTTAGGCTGGGGGAACACTGAAGCTTTCTTT. Protein: CASSQGPLGWGNTEAFF.

This chain joins TRBV20-1 and TRBJ1-1, with D uncertain. The CDR3 spans 14 residues. Trimming took off 1 base at V and 0 bases at J, with 9 bases between the two ends. CDR1 is DFQATT and CDR2 is SNEGSKA in the germline V gene (reference sequence). The CDR3 loop reads CSARGSSLNTEAFF. The CDR3 coding sequence is TGCAGTGCTAGAGGGTCCAGCCTGAACACTGAAGCTTTCTTT.